This passage covers 19 T cell receptor beta chains from one sample sequenced in a study of cytomegalovirus exposure and HLA in healthy donors. Generated by immunoSEQ multiplex PCR, the TCRdb table keeps only in-frame clones and is missing some. The sample holds roughly 330,000 clones, 75% to 90% seen once. The source material was PBMCs. The origin of the receptors is a young woman in good health and CMV-seropositive.

This clone was observed once. This chain connects TRBV4-2 to TRBJ1-2; 9 bases are shared with TRBD1. The ends lost 0 bases at V and 7 bases at J; junction bases unmatched: 9. Germline CDR1 and CDR2: LGHNA and YNFKEQ. The length of the CDR3 is 16 residues. CDR3 nucleotide sequence: TGTGCCAGCAGCCAAGAGCCCCTAGACAGGGGGTTTGGCTACACCTTC. Translated: CASSQEPLDRGFGYTF.

V gene TRBV4-3 combines with J gene TRBJ2-7, with TRBD1 identical over 10 bases. Trimming removed 4 bases from V and 12 bases from J; junction bases left unmatched: 18. The CDR3 sequence is 16 residues long. Germline CDR1 is LGHNA and CDR2 is YSLEER. The CDR3 region is CASSPDAGTGATRVYF. CDR3 DNA: TGCGCCAGCAGCCCCGACGCCGGGACAGGGGCAACTCGGGTGTACTTC.

This clone has more than one count but fewer than ten. The chain couples TRBV5-4 to TRBJ1-4, with 7 bases identical to TRBD1. V trimming: 0 bases; J trimming: 3 bases; junction bases outside the gene matches: 2. The CDR3 is 15 residues long. Per germline, CDR1 SGHNT and CDR2 YYREEE (reference sequence). CDR3 sequence: CASSLGGTANEKLFF. DNA for the CDR3: TGTGCCAGCAGCTTGGGAGGGACAGCTAATGAAAAACTGTTTTTT.

The DNA of the CDR3 is TGTGCCAGCAGCTTTAGGGGAACAGGGGAAGAGCAGTACTTC. It yields the protein CASSFRGTGEEQYF. The rearrangement joins TRBV11-3 to TRBJ2-7, with 7 bases aligning to TRBD1. Germline V gives CDR1 SGHNT, CDR2 YENEEA. This CDR3 comprises 14 residues. J was trimmed by 7 bases and V by 3 bases; bases with no gene match: 9.

The V call is TRBV20-1, the J call TRBJ1-1, with D possibly TRBD1 on 6 matching bases. The CDR3 has 11 residues. Between the trimmed V and J ends, which lost 7 bases and 7 bases, there was a span of 13 bases. Germline V gene data show CDR1 as DFQATT and CDR2 as SNEGSKA (reference sequence). For the CDR3, the DNA is TGCAGTGTACCGGGGGCAATTGAAGCTTTCTTT. Translating it yields CSVPGAIEAFF.

The rearrangement joins TRBV18 to TRBJ2-7; no reliable D call. Germline loops: CDR1 KGHSH, CDR2 LQKENI. V was trimmed by 1 base and J by 2 bases, leaving 12 bases between them. This CDR3 has 15 amino acids. Here the CDR3 DNA reads TGTGCCAGCTCACCACTACCGGGTTATCCCTACGAGCAGTACTTC. Its protein product is CASSPLPGYPYEQYF.

V gene TRBV27 combines with J gene TRBJ2-1, with D maybe TRBD2 (6 bases). Trimming left V 3 bases short and J 7 bases short, with 19 bases between. The CDR3 extends over 16 amino acids. Germline loops: CDR1 MNHEY, CDR2 SMNVEV (reference sequence). DNA for the CDR3: TGTGCCAGCAGTTTGATTACCGGGACTCACCTAAATGAGCAGTTCTTC. This gives the protein CASSLITGTHLNEQFF.

The V and J genes are TRBV27 and TRBJ2-7; TRBD1 matches at 8 bases. CDR1 is MNHEY and CDR2 is SMNVEV in the germline V gene (reference sequence). J gave up 2 bases and V 6 bases, and 3 bases lay outside the gene matches. The CDR3 is made up of 13 amino acids. The CDR3 nucleotides are TGTGCCAGCAGACTGGGACAGGCCTACGAGCAGTACTTC. This codes for CASRLGQAYEQYF.

V usage is TRBV27 and J usage is TRBJ1-2; 9 nucleotides match TRBD1. V shed 4 bases, J shed 6 bases, and the junction held 6 bases outside the gene matches. Germline V gives CDR1 MNHEY, CDR2 SMNVEV (reference sequence). The CDR3 sequence is 14 residues long. The CDR3 spells CASSSLQGANGYTF. CDR3 DNA sequence: TGTGCCAGCAGTTCGCTACAGGGGGCGAATGGCTACACCTTC.

The chain employs TRBV4-1 and TRBJ2-5; 10 positions match TRBD2. The CDR3 is 18 amino acids. Germline V gene lookup returns CDR1 MGHRA and CDR2 YSYEKL. V lost 1 base, J lost 5 bases, and 13 bases stayed unmatched. Written as DNA, the CDR3 is TGCGCCAGCAGCCAAGTCCTTGGAAGCGGGGGGGCCGGGGAGACCCAGTACTTC. This codes for CASSQVLGSGGAGETQYF.

The chain joins TRBV28 to TRBJ2-3, with TRBD2 as a possible D gene (6 bases). CDR1 is MDHEN, CDR2 SYDVKM, per germline. The CDR3 totals 14 residues. V lost 8 bases to trimming and J lost 6 bases, with 18 bases between them. CDR3 protein: CASVLAGNVDTQYF. CDR3 in DNA: TGTGCCAGCGTATTGGCGGGAAATGTGGATACGCAGTATTTT. Variable domain in full (rest from reference TRBV28 and TRBJ2-3): DVKVTQSSRYLVKRTGEKVFLECVQDMDHENMFWYRQDPGLGLRLIYFSYDVKMKEKGDIPEGYSVSREKKERFSLILESASTNQTSMYLCASVLAGNVDTQYFGPGTRLTVL.

The chain recombines TRBV27 with TRBJ2-1, with TRBD2 identical over 10 bases. The length of the CDR3 is 17 residues. In germline, CDR1 is MNHEY, CDR2 SMNVEV (reference sequence). The trim removed 5 bases at V and 5 bases at J, leaving 12 bases unmatched. CDR3 protein: CASSTIRWTSGDNEQFF. CDR3 nucleotides: TGTGCCAGCAGTACGATCCGGTGGACTAGCGGAGACAATGAGCAGTTCTTC.

The genes are TRBV9 and TRBJ2-5; D is perhaps TRBD1 (6 bases). Germline V lookup: CDR1 SGDLS, CDR2 YYNGEE. This CDR3 region has 13 residues. Trimming pared 3 bases from V and 5 bases from J, leaving 11 bases between. The CDR3 DNA reads TGTGCCAGCAGCGCACAGGGCTTGGAGACCCAGTACTTC. It specifies CASSAQGLETQYF.

With regard to this clone: This sample includes further DNA sequences coding for the same CDR3. V gene TRBV27 combines with J gene TRBJ2-1; D gene ambiguous. V was cut by 3 bases and J by 7 bases, with 7 bases left in between. The CDR3 is 12 amino acids. Germline V gene data show CDR1 as MNHEY and CDR2 as SMNVEV (reference sequence). The CDR3 DNA sequence: TGTGCCAGCAGTTTGGTTGGTAATGAGCAGTTCTTC. This translates into CASSLVGNEQFF.

J is TRBJ2-7 and V is TRBV10-3, with 10 positions matching TRBD1. Losses at the gene ends were 10 bases for V and 7 bases for J; bases not matched to a gene: 4. This CDR3 comprises 11 residues. Germline assignment: CDR1 ENHRY and CDR2 SYGVKD. CDR3 DNA: TGTGCCACCTGGACAGGGGGGGAGCAGTACTTC. This gives the protein CATWTGGEQYF.

As DNA, the CDR3 is TGTGCCAGCAGCCCGGACAGGGTAGTTTGGGACACTGAAGCTTTCTTT. Encoded protein: CASSPDRVVWDTEAFF. This chain joins TRBV27 and TRBJ1-1, with TRBD1 matching over 8 bases. The junction had 12 bases not matched to a gene; V was cut back by 6 bases and J by 3 bases. Looked up from germline, CDR1 is MNHEY and CDR2 is SMNVEV (reference sequence). The CDR3 runs 16 residues.

V is TRBV18 and J is TRBJ1-1; D remains unclear. The CDR3 has 13 amino acids. The germline V and J ends were trimmed by 5 bases and 1 base, with 8 bases remaining between them. In germline, CDR1 is KGHSH, CDR2 LQKENI. CDR3 protein: CASSSDQNTEAFF. In DNA, the CDR3 is TGTGCCAGCTCATCGGACCAGAACACTGAAGCTTTCTTT.

V gene TRBV28 combines with J gene TRBJ2-5; D is unresolved. The CDR3 contains 11 residues. Germline assignment: CDR1 MDHEN and CDR2 SYDVKM. Trimming removed 3 bases from V and 7 bases from J, with 6 bases in between. CDR3 sequence: CASSFTVTQYF. The CDR3 region has the DNA TGTGCCAGCAGTTTCACCGTGACCCAGTACTTC. Full variable domain (missing parts from reference TRBV28 and TRBJ2-5): DVKVTQSSRYLVKRTGEKVFLECVQDMDHENMFWYRQDPGLGLRLIYFSYDVKMKEKGDIPEGYSVSREKKERFSLILESASTNQTSMYLCASSFTVTQYFGPGTRLLVL.

This clone was recorded only once. V gene TRBV29-1 combines with J gene TRBJ2-7; possible D gene TRBD1, 6 bases. Trimming pared 7 bases from V and 5 bases from J, leaving 21 bases between. The CDR3 is 14 residues long. Germline loops: CDR1 SQVTM, CDR2 ANQGSEA. The CDR3: CSDLLGGEDDEQYF. CDR3 sequence (DNA): TGCAGCGATCTGTTAGGGGGAGAAGACGACGAGCAGTACTTC.